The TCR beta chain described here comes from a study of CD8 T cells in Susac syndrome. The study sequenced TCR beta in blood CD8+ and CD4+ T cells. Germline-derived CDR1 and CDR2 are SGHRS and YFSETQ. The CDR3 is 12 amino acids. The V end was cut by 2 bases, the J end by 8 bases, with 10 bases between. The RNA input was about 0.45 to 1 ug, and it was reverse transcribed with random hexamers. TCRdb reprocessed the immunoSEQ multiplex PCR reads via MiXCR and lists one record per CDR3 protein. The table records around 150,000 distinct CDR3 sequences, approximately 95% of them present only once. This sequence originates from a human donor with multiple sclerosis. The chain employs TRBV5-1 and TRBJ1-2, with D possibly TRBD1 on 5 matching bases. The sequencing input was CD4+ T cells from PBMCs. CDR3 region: CASSFNRDGYTF. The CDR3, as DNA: TGCGCCAGCAGCTTCAATCGGGACGGCTACACCTTC. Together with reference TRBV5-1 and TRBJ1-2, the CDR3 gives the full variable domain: KAGVTQTPRYLIKTRGQQVTLSCSPISGHRSVSWYQQTPGQGLQFLFEYFSETQRNKGNFPGRFSGRQFSNSRSEMNVSTLELGDSALYLCASSFNRDGYTFGSGTRLTVV.